The next 8 T cell receptor beta chains were all read from a single sample in a study of blood T cells in healthy people across ages. A second PCR, run for about 7 to 12 cycles, used a sample-barcoded 5' primer plus a J-beta primer mix. A single record per CDR3 protein comes from TCRdb applying MiXCR to the 5' RACE reads. The table records 1.4 million to 1.5 million distinct CDR3 sequences, approximately 38% of them present only once. The specimen sequenced was blood. The receptors derive from a woman aged 18-35 years in good health.

DNA for the CDR3: TGTGCTCTCTCCGGGGGTTCCTACAATGAGCAGTACTTC. As protein: CALSGGSYNEQYF. The V gene is TRBV28, the J gene TRBJ2-1, with D possibly TRBD2 on 6 matching bases. The J call is doubtful: the DNA matches TRBJ2-7 better. Per germline, CDR1 MDHEN and CDR2 SYDVKM. CDR3 size: 13 residues.

The CDR3, as DNA: TGTGCCAGCAGTTTCTACGGCCCCGGGACAGCCGGGGGAGCCAAAAACATTCAGTACTTC. It yields the protein CASSFYGPGTAGGAKNIQYF. The chain has TRBV27 and TRBJ2-4, with TRBD1 as a possible D gene (7 bases). The germline gives CDR1 MNHEY, CDR2 SMNVEV (reference sequence). This CDR3 has 20 residues. Trimming took 3 bases from V and 0 from J, leaving 24 bases between them.

This sequence joins TRBV12-3 or TRBV12-4 and TRBJ2-5; D is perhaps TRBD2 (6 bases). The J call is doubtful: the DNA matches TRBJ2-7 better. CDR3 size: 12 residues. The CDR3 loop reads CASRPWGDEQYF. Here the CDR3 DNA reads TGTGCCAGCCGTCCCTGGGGGGACGAGCAGTACTTC.

This chain joins TRBV3-1 and TRBJ2-5; 7 nucleotides match TRBD1. Per the germline V gene, CDR1 is LGHDT and CDR2 is YNNKEL (reference sequence). V shed 4 bases, J shed 3 bases, and the junction held 5 bases outside the gene matches. This CDR3 has 14 residues. CDR3 region: CASSRGTVKETQYF. In DNA, the CDR3 is TGTGCCAGCAGCCGGGGGACAGTCAAAGAGACCCAGTACTTC.

This rearrangement joins TRBV9 to TRBJ1-3, with 8 bases matching TRBD1. CDR1 SGDLS and CDR2 YYNGEE come from the germline V gene. The CDR3 totals 15 residues. The V and J ends lost 3 bases and 2 bases, in that order; junction bases with no gene match: 4. For the CDR3, the DNA is TGTGCCAGCAGCGAGGACAGGGTCGCTGGAAACACCATATATTTT. It specifies CASSEDRVAGNTIYF. The full variable domain, its missing parts supplied by reference TRBV9 and TRBJ1-3, is DSGVTQTPKHLITATGQRVTLRCSPRSGDLSVYWYQQSLDQGLQFLIQYYNGEERAKGNILERFSAQQFPDLHSELNLSSLELGDSALYFCASSEDRVAGNTIYFGEGSWLTVV.

Concerning this clonotype: One junction end does not reproduce the germline sequence, and a read error may be involved. In DNA, the CDR3 is TGTGCCAGTAGTGAAGAGGGGACAGAAAATTCACCCCTCCACTTT. Encoded protein: CASSEEGTENSPLHF. The V and J genes are TRBV2 and TRBJ1-6; 7 nucleotides line up with TRBD1. The CDR3 covers 15 residues. The germline CDR1 and CDR2 sequences are SNHLY and FYNNEI.

This rearrangement joins TRBV29-1 to TRBJ2-3, with D possibly matching TRBD2 (6 bases). This CDR3 spans 14 amino acids. The V end lost 4 bases, the J end lost 3 bases, and 14 bases lay between the germline ends. Germline V CDR1 and CDR2: SQVTM, ANQGSEA. The CDR3 DNA reads TGCAGCGTTGGGCGCTTGGGGGGAACAGATACGCAGTATTTT. Translation: CSVGRLGGTDTQYF.

This clonotype was counted only a few times. The V and J genes are TRBV29-1 and TRBJ2-7, with a weak D call TRBD1 (5 bases). With 3 bases removed from V and 6 bases from J, the gap between germline ends came to 18 bases. Germline V lookup: CDR1 SQVTM, CDR2 ANQGSEA. This CDR3 comprises 14 residues. The CDR3 spells CSVEAGGRVSEQYF. CDR3 DNA: TGCAGCGTTGAGGCTGGCGGCAGGGTCTCCGAGCAGTACTTC.